Described below is a single T cell receptor beta chain sequence and its context. What it binds is not known. The entry originates in a study of OX40 agonist ivuxolimab in advanced cancers. About the study: Ivuxolimab was delivered to patients intravenously every 2 weeks at doses spanning 0.01 to 10 mg/kg.

Profiling relied on immunoSEQ multiplex PCR, and the TCRdb table lists in-frame clones only, not all of them. Among tens of thousands of clones listed, about 91% were seen once. Findings and limits, study-wide: Expanded clones were, on average, more numerous in CD8+ T cells than in CD4+. Both CD4+ and CD8+ T cell populations in blood had undergone clonal expansion by week 6 at 0.1 to 3.0 mg/kg.

The CDR3 extends over 14 amino acids. V was clipped by 0 bases and J by 3 bases, with 9 bases between them. Per the germline V gene, CDR1 is ENHRY and CDR2 is SYGVKD. The input for sequencing was CD4+ or CD8+ T cells sorted from blood, taken in a trial of the OX40 agonist ivuxolimab. This receptor was obtained from an adult with an advanced solid tumor such as melanoma, head and neck, liver or kidney cancer. The chain has TRBV10-3 and TRBJ2-7; D call uncertain. DNA for the CDR3: TGTGCCATCAGTGAGTCGACCGGCCTCTACGAGCAGTACTTC. Its translation is CAISESTGLYEQYF.